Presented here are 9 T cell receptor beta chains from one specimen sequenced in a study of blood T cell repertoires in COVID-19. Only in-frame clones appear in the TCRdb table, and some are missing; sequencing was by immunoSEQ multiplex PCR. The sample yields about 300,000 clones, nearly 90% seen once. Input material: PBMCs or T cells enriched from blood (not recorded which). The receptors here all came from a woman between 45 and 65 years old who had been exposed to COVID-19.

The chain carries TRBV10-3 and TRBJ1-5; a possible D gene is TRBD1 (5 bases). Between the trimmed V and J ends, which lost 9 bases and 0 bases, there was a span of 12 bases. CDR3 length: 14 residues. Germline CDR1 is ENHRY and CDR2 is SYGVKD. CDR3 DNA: TGTGCCATAGGGGAGGGGAATAGCAATCAGCCCCAGCATTTT. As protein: CAIGEGNSNQPQHF.

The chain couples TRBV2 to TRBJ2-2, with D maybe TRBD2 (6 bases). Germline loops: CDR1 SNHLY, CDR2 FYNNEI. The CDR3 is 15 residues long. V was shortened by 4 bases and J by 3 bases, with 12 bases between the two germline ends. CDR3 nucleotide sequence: TGTGCCAGCAGTGGGAGGGGAGTTGACACCGGGGAGCTGTTTTTT. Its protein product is CASSGRGVDTGELFF. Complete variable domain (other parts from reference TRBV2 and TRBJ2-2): EPEVTQTPSHQVTQMGQEVILRCVPISNHLYFYWYRQILGQKVEFLVSFYNNEISEKSEIFDDQFSVERPDGSNFTLKIRSTKLEDSAMYFCASSGRGVDTGELFFGEGSRLTVL.

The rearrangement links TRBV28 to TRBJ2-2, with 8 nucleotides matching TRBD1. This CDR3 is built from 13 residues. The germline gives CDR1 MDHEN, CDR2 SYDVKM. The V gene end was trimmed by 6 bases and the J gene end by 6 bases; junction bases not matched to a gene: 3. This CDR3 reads CASRTGVPGELFF. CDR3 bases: TGTGCCAGCAGGACAGGGGTCCCCGGGGAGCTGTTTTTT.

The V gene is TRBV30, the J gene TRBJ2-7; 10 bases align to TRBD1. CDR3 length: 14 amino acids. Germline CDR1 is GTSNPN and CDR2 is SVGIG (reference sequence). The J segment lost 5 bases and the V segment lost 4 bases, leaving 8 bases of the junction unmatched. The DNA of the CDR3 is TGTGCCTGGATGACCCGGGACAGGGGCCACGAGCAGTACTTC. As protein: CAWMTRDRGHEQYF.

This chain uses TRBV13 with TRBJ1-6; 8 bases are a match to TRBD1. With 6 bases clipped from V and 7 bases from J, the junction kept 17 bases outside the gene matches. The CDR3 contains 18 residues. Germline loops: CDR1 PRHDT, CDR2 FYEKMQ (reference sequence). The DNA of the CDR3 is TGTGCCAGCAGTTACACTCAGGACAGGGTCGGTTTCAATTCACCCCTCCACTTT. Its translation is CASSYTQDRVGFNSPLHF.

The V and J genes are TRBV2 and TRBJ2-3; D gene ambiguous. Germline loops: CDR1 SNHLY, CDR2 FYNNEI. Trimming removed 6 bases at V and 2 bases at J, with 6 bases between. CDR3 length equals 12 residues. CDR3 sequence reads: CASSVYTDTQYF. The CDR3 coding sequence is TGTGCCAGCAGCGTTTACACAGATACGCAGTATTTT.

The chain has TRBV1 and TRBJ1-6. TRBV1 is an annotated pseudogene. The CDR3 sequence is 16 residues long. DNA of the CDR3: TGCACCAGCAGCCATAAGTTCGGGGTCTTGCGGACACCCCTCCACTTT. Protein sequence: CTSSHKFGVLRTPLHF.

The CDR3 loop is CASRASGTDTQYF. DNA for the CDR3: TGTGCCAGCAGGGCTAGCGGCACAGATACGCAGTATTTT. The chain links TRBV28 to TRBJ2-3; possible D gene TRBD2, 6 bases. Deletions cut 6 bases from V and 1 base from J, with 8 bases between. The CDR3 is 13 amino acids. Germline CDR1 is MDHEN and CDR2 is SYDVKM. The whole variable domain, remainder taken from reference TRBV28 and TRBJ2-3, is DVKVTQSSRYLVKRTGEKVFLECVQDMDHENMFWYRQDPGLGLRLIYFSYDVKMKEKGDIPEGYSVSREKKERFSLILESASTNQTSMYLCASRASGTDTQYFGPGTRLTVL.

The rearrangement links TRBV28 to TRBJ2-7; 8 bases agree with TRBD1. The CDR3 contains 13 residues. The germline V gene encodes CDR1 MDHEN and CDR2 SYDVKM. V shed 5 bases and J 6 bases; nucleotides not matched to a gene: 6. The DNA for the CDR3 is TGTGCCAGCAGTCTTGGACAGGGCGGCGAGCAGTACTTC. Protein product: CASSLGQGGEQYF.